This is a list of T cell receptor beta chains from one sample in a study of naive and memory T cell subsets. TCRdb independently ran MiXCR on the UMI-ligation and nested PCR reads; one entry per CDR3 protein. This table holds 120,000 to 150,000 distinct CDR3 sequences, 15% to 20% found once. Sequenced: naive CD4+ T cells from blood. The receptors come from a human donor in good health. Both conserved end residues are trimmed from each CDR3. Fields, in order: J gene, V gene, CDR3 protein.

TRBJ2-7 TRBV10-3 AISGTGASYEQY
TRBJ2-3 TRBV28 ASSFYGTSGDTQY
TRBJ1-2 TRBV4-1 ASSQWEGAYGYT
TRBJ1-1 TRBV18 ASSPPDGTEAF
TRBJ2-2 TRBV18 ASSPLQGDTGELF
TRBJ2-7 TRBV7-2 ASSLRGAGEVYEQY
TRBJ1-5 TRBV24-1 ATSARGQPQH
TRBJ1-1 TRBV10-3 AGSREGIENTEAF
TRBJ1-3 TRBV15 ATSRDTGSGNTIY
TRBJ2-1 TRBV28 ASSELVNEQF
TRBJ2-5 TRBV11-1 ASSLTYGKGQETQY
TRBJ1-2 TRBV29-1 SVVTDRKYT
TRBJ2-3 TRBV20-1 SASTSGSTDTQY
TRBJ2-7 TRBV7-8 ASSPGLEAYEQY
TRBJ2-7 TRBV29-1 SVSGLYTYEQY
TRBJ2-5 TRBV30 AWGQEETQY
TRBJ2-7 TRBV19 ASSMRGVYEQY
TRBJ2-1 TRBV29-1 SVVYVAGDEQF
TRBJ2-7 TRBV6-2/TRBV6-3 ASRGQYEQY
TRBJ1-1 TRBV11-2 ASSLQYGRTEAF
TRBJ2-7 TRBV4-1 ASSPGGGNSYEQY
TRBJ1-5 TRBV20-1 SARGPNSNQPQH
TRBJ2-2 TRBV24-1 ATSDGSWGTGELF
TRBJ2-2 TRBV7-9 ASSLEADPNTGELF